This TCR beta chain was recorded in a study of control samples from healthy donors and cancer patients. Generated by immunoSEQ multiplex PCR, the TCRdb table keeps only in-frame clones and is missing some. This table holds 95,000 to 110,000 clones, around 89% found once. The CDR3 sequence is 14 residues long. Trimming removed 5 bases at V and 2 bases at J, with 13 bases between. The germline V gene encodes CDR1 SGHTA and CDR2 FQGNSA. Sequenced input: PBMCs. The chain couples TRBV7-2 to TRBJ2-7; D is tentatively TRBD1 or TRBD2 (5 bases each). This clonotype was sampled from a man aged 60-69 years with lung cancer. The CDR3 DNA is TGTGCCAGCAGCCCCCGGGACCCTACCTACGAGCAGTACTTC. Translation gives CASSPRDPTYEQYF.